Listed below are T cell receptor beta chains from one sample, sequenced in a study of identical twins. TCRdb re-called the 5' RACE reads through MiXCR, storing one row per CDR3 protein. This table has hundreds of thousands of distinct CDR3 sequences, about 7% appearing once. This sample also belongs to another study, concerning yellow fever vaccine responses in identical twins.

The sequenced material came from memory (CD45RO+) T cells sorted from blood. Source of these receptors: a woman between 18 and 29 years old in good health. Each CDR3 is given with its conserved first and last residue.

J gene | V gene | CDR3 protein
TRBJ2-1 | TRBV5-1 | CASSGGDNINNEQFF
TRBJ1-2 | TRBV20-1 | CSARSGPYTF
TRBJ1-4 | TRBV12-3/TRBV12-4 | CASRIYRATNEKLFF
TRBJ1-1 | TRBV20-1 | CSASGEGVGTEAFF
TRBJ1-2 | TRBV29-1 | CSVVVGGNYGYTF
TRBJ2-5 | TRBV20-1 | CSARDMASGGETQYF
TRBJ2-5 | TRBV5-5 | CASSFGPLLVETQYF
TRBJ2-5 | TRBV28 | CASTYDRVVETQYF
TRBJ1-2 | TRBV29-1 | CSALGQGHDYGYTF
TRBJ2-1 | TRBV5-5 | CASSLVGHNEQFF
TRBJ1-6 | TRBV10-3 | CAIGDSPLHF
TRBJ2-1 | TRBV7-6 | CASTEGQVTYNEQFF
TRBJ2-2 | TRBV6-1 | CASSALGGQGYTGELFF
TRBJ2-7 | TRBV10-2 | CASRAGETPSEQYF
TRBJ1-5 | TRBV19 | CASSMSGQRSNQPQHF
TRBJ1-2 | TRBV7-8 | CASSFLTGGGGYTF
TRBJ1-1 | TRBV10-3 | CAISESEAGGREAFF
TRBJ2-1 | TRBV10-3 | CAISRGPSGTGLDEQFF
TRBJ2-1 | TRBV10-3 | CAYGLSYNEQFF
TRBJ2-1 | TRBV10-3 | CAISATGVIDEQFF
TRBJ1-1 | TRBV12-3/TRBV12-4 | CASSVQGWTEAFF
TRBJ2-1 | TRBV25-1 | CASSESDYQAYNEQFF
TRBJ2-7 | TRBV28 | CASSLLPRPDEQYF
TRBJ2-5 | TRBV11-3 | CASSHLDPHSTSGIRMKTQYF
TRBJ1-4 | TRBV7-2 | CASRRAGTENEKLFF
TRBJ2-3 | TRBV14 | CASSQGLSLADTQYF
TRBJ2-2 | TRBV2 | CASSENRMNTGELFF
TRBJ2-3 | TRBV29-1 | CSVEDSKLGSTDTQYF
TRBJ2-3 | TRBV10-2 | CASTPFSEGDTQYF
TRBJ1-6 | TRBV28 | CASSSQRGPLHF
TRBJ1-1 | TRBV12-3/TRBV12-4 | CASSLAGQGSTNTEAFF
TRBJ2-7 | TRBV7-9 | CASSLGEKEQYF
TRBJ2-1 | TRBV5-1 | CASSLGDSHNEQIF
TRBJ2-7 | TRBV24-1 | CATQDRGGYEQYF
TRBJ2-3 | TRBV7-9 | CASSFRDRRADTQYF
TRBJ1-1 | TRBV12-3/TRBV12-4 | CASSFGSFPNTEAFF
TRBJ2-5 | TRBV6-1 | CASSPLGQAIKAQYF
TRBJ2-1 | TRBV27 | CASRDRVGEQFF
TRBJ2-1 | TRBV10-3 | CAIRSSLNEQFF
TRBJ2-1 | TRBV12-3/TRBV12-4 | CASSLRTSGSPFNEQFF
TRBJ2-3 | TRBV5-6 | CASSEDSTDTQYF
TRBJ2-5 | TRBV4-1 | CASSQESVGLAETQYF
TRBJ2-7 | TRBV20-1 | CSARDPGQGSYEQYF
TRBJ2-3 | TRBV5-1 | CASSLPPTSGGRDTQYF
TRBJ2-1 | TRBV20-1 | CSARRRVTHNEQFF
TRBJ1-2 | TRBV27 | CASGRTHGYTF
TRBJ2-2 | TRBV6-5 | CASSYLAGGPGGELFF
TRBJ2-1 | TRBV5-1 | CASSLGAGRTYNEQFF
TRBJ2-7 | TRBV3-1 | CASSPIATTYEQYF
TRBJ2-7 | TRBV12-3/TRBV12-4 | CASSLTDEQYF
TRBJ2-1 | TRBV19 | CASKPGTGFYNEQFF
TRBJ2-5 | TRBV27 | CASSLDRDRGRTQYF
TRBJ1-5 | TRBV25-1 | CASQGTGENQPQHF
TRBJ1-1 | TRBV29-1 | CSVWDRENTEAFF
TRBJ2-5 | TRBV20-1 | CSAPGSGVMETQYF